Included here is one T cell receptor beta chain sequence, with context. The data are from a study of blood T cell repertoires in COVID-19. The overall study: Spain, Italy and the United States supplied samples that represented acute and convalescent COVID-19.

The CDR3 totals 16 residues. V lost 2 bases and J lost 3; bases outside the gene matches: 10. The V gene's germline CDR1 is SGDLS and CDR2 YYNGEE. Libraries were prepared by immunoSEQ multiplex PCR; TCRdb keeps only in-frame clonotypes and omits some of them. The sample has tens of thousands of clones, about 86% seen once. This chain joins TRBV9 and TRBJ2-7, with 8 bases aligning to TRBD2. The sequencing sample was made of peripheral blood. The receptor was isolated from a human donor in a cohort sampled during active COVID-19. The CDR3 nucleotides read TGTGCCAGCAGCGTGCCGGTCGGGGGGGAAAACTACGAGCAGTACTTC. Translating it yields CASSVPVGGENYEQYF. Using reference TRBV9 and TRBJ2-7 for the parts outside the CDR3, the full variable domain is DSGVTQTPKHLITATGQRVTLRCSPRSGDLSVYWYQQSLDQGLQFLIQYYNGEERAKGNILERFSAQQFPDLHSELNLSSLELGDSALYFCASSVPVGGENYEQYFGPGTRLTVT.